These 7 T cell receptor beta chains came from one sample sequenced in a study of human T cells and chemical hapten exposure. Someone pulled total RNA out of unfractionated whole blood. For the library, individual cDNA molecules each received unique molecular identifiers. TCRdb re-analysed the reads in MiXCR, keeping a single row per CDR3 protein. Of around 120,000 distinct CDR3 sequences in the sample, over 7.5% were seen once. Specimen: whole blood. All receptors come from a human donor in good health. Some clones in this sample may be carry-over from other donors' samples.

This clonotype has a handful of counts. The CDR3 DNA reads as TGTGCCAGCAGCTTGCTGGACACAACCTACGAGCAGTACTTC. Protein product: CASSLLDTTYEQYF. V gene TRBV5-4 combines with J gene TRBJ2-7, with D perhaps matching TRBD1 (5 bases). Germline values: CDR1 SGHNT, CDR2 YYREEE (reference sequence). Between the trimmed V and J ends, which lost 1 base and 2 bases, there was a span of 10 bases. The CDR3 has 14 residues.

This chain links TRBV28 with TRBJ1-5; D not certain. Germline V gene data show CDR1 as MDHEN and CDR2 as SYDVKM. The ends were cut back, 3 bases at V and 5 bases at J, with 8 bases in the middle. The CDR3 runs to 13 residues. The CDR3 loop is CASSLQYDQPQHF. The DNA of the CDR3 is TGTGCCAGCAGTTTGCAGTATGATCAGCCCCAGCATTTT.

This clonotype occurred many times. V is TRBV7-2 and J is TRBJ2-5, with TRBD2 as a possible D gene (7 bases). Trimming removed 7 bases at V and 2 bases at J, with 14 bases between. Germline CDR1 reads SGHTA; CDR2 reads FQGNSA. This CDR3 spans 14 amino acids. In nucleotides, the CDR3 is TGTGCCAGCACTCCAGGGAGGGGGCAAGAGACCCAGTACTTC. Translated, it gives CASTPGRGQETQYF. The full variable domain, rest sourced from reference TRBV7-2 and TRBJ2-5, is GAGVSQSPSNKVTEKGKDVELRCDPISGHTALYWYRQSLGQGLEFLIYFQGNSAPDKSGLPSDRFSAERTGGSVSTLTIQRTQQEDSAVYLCASTPGRGQETQYFGPGTRLLVL.

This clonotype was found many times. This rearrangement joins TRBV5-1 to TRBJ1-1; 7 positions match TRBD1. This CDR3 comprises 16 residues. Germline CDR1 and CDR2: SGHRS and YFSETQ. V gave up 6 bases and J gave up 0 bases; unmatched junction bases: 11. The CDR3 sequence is CASTPRDSLMNTEAFF. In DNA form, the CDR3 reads TGCGCCAGCACCCCGCGGGACAGCCTAATGAACACTGAAGCTTTCTTT. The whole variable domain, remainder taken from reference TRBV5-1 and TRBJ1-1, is KAGVTQTPRYLIKTRGQQVTLSCSPISGHRSVSWYQQTPGQGLQFLFEYFSETQRNKGNFPGRFSGRQFSNSRSEMNVSTLELGDSALYLCASTPRDSLMNTEAFFGQGTRLTVV.

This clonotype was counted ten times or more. CDR3 loop: CAPLGRKNTEAFF. DNA for the CDR3: TGTGCCCCTCTGGGACGGAAGAACACTGAAGCTTTCTTT. This chain connects TRBV24-1 to TRBJ1-1, with a tentative D call TRBD1 (5 bases). Germline CDR1 is KGHDR and CDR2 is SFDVKD. The V gene lost 12 bases and the J gene lost 1 base, with 14 bases spanning the gap. The CDR3 totals 13 residues.

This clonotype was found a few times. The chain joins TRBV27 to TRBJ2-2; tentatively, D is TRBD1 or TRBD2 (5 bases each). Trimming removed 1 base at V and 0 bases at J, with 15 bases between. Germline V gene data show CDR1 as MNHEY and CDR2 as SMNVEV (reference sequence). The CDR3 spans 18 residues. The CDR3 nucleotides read TGTGCCAGCAGTTTATGGATACCTGGGACGACGAACACCGGGGAGCTGTTTTTT. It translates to CASSLWIPGTTNTGELFF.

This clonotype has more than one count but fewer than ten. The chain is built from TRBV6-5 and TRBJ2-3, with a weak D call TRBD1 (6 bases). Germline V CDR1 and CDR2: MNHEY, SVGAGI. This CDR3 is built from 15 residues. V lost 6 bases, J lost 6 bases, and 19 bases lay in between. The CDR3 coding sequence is TGTGCCAGCAGCCCTAGGGGGTACCATAAGGATACGCAGTATTTT. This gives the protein CASSPRGYHKDTQYF.